This TCR beta chain appears in the sequencing data of a study of identical twins (TCRdb year 2016). Broadly, across the study: TCR alpha and beta repertoires from monozygotic twins, unrelated adults of various ages and cord blood were deep-sequenced to test whether fetal clonotypes persist. To rule out contamination, the twin experiments were replicated at different times with different library preparation protocols.

The table lists this clonotype with a few counts. Its cognate antigen has yet to be identified. No base qualities exist here, and no much larger clone lies one base off it. Receptor amplification or capture employed 5' RACE. Sequencing instrument: Illumina HiSeq 2000. A universal primer binding site was introduced by template switching, and a unique molecular identifier was present in the final cDNA, enabling accurate counting of TCR cDNA molecules. Specific primers in the conserved constant-segment region were used to synthesize first-strand cDNA for the TCR alpha and beta chains. To control for contamination, every cDNA library carried two barcodes: a SMART-Mk sample barcode plus Illumina barcodes. TruSeq adapter sequences, together with Illumina sample barcodes, were added in two successive PCR steps. TCR alpha and beta cDNA libraries were sequenced on the Illumina HiSeq platform with custom primers. The authors' pipeline ran thus. Raw reads were processed with MiGEC to extract unique molecular identifiers, and MiXCR was used to determine CDR3 positions. Recombination models were inferred per individual with the repgenHMM and IGoR tools using an EM algorithm. The tcR package in R was used for shared clonotype analysis, with sharing normalized by the product of cloneset sizes. To study raw recombination free of thymic and clonal selection effects, out-of-frame nonproductive sequences were analyzed. The public reads were quality trimmed at Q25 with fastp and then assembled into clones with MiXCR by TCRdb, keeping productive beta chains. Merged by CDR3 protein, the rows form single entries marked with the most common genes and DNA. The V and J calls here are based on TCRdb, not the publication. The sample table lists hundreds of thousands of distinct CDR3 sequences, 15% to 20% of them with a count of one. The ten largest clones represent less than 15% of the sample.

The germline V gene yields ENHRY for CDR1 and SYGVKD for CDR2. The cysteine opens and the phenylalanine closes a CDR3 of 13 amino acids. CDR3 DNA only is kept here, 39 bases in frame from base 1. V is pared back by 2 bases and J by 3 bases, with 6 bases lying between the germline termini. The investigation overall reported the following: Because the same donors could not be followed over many years, the conclusions relied on cross-sectional statistical analysis. Invariant T cells such as MAIT and iNKT could partly confound zero-insertion analyses, although diverse VJ usage argued against such confounding for most clonotypes. Compared with coincidental sharing between unrelated individuals, an excess of low generation-probability sequences was observed among out-of-frame TCR alpha sequences shared between twins. Fewer insertions were carried by abundant cord blood beta clonotypes, a similar but weaker trend appeared in young adult naive repertoires, and no such trend appeared in memory repertoires. Out-of-frame TCR alpha sharing in monozygotic twins was systematically underestimated by recombination models, whereas sharing between unrelated individuals was in agreement with the recombination models. Excess twin sharing in beta out-of-frame sequences was weaker because fewer shared sequences lowered the signal-to-noise ratio.

All donors were healthy Caucasians. The twin cohort comprised three pairs of female monozygotic twins, all aged roughly 18 to 29 years. Peripheral blood mononuclear cells were the source from which RNA for the TCR libraries was isolated. These records were also assigned to another study, of T cells expressing NK-cell markers. The second paper states: Three sorted T-cell subsets (CD3+CD56+NKG2C+, CD3+CD56+NKG2C- and CD3+CD56-NKG2C+) from several donors had their TCR beta-chain repertoires profiled. Of the eight sequenced donors, seven were found to be HCMV-seropositive and one was found to be HCMV-seronegative. To restrict sorting to alphabetaTCR-expressing T cells, an anti-gammadeltaTCR antibody was added in several experiments. In six donors, the dominant CD3+CD56+NKG2C+ clonotypes ranked among the top 10 CD8+ clonotypes, making up about 1.0-7.5% of CD8+ T cells. Those dominant clonotypes were again the most abundant among CD3+CD56-NKG2C+ cells in a few donors, at about 25-60.1%. It remained unclear whether the expanded NKG2C-expressing T cell clones were specific for HCMV antigens. The eight sequenced donors were randomly selected healthy volunteers, three men and five women. A commercial ELISA kit detecting HCMV-specific IgG in serum was used to determine HCMV serostatus. For over five donors, unsorted PBMC were also used to sequence bulk peripheral blood T-cell repertoires. MIGEC was used to demultiplex reads and group reads by UMI, and MiTCR was used to assemble and quantify clonotypes. To exclude erroneous sequences, only TCR cDNA sequences supported by at least two reads were retained. Downstream repertoire analysis used the tcR package, and clonotypes were matched across fractions by CDR3 nucleotide sequence plus V segment. Antigen specificity was annotated against VDJdb with VDJmatch, allowing one amino acid substitution in CDR3.

The chain is encoded by TRBV10-3 joined to TRBJ2-3, with no confidently assigned D gene. Sequences were obtained from PBMCs. The TCR was taken from a young woman in good health. The CDR3 corresponds to CAISEAMTDTQYF. The DNA is TGTGCCATCAGTGAGGCCATGACAGATACGCAGTATTTT.